This TCR beta chain was retrieved from a study of blood T cells in healthy people across ages. Overall study: Template switching captured about one barcoded beta molecule per two T cells. Study-level points and caveats: With donor CMV status unknown, expanded clonotype changes were possibly confounded. Older individuals had lower TCR beta diversity per million T cells (the decline was roughly linear).

Then a second PCR, running roughly 7 to 11 cycles, was carried out with a sample-barcoded 5' primer and a J-beta primer mix. Sequencing yielded, for each sample, at least 2.5 million paired-end reads carrying CDR3. Using its own MiXCR run on the 5' RACE reads, TCRdb lists one record per CDR3 protein. The profile shows under 800,000 distinct CDR3 sequences, around 20% of them singletons. The CDR3 is made up of 17 amino acids. V lost 1 base to trimming and J lost 0 bases; unmatched junction nucleotides: 6. CDR1 and CDR2 from the germline V gene are LNHNV and YYDKDF (reference sequence). The sample holds many counts of this clonotype. Its antigen is unknown.

The rearrangement uses TRBV15 and TRBJ2-1; 7 nucleotides agree with TRBD2. The clonotype comes from a man between 65 and 85 years old in good health. Sequenced: blood. The CDR3 loop reads CATSRAGGGSSYNEQFF. The CDR3 DNA reads as TGTGCCACCAGCAGAGCTGGGGGGGGAAGCTCCTACAATGAGCAGTTCTTC.